A selection of T cell receptor beta chains follows, all from one sample in a study of OX40 agonist ivuxolimab in advanced cancers. The table came from immunoSEQ multiplex PCR; TCRdb's copy has only in-frame clones and leaves some out. The top ten hold approximately 0.5% of the sample, which has some 74,000 clones, around 86% seen once. The source material was CD4+ or CD8+ T cells sorted from blood, sampled in a trial of the OX40 agonist ivuxolimab. All receptors derive from an adult with an advanced solid tumor such as melanoma, head and neck, liver or kidney cancer. Both conserved end residues are part of each CDR3. D genes are given only for firm matches. Size is stated for part of the rows, as once, few or many counts, or as a class when the clone is expanded.

TGTGCCAGCAGCTACGGGACGGCGAACACTGAAGCTTTCTTT CASSYGTANTEAFF TRBV2 - - TRBJ1-1
TGTGCCAGCAGCTTGGGCCCCCAGGGCGGAAATGAAAAACTGTTTTTT CASSLGPQGGNEKLFF TRBV5-6 - - TRBJ1-4
TGCGCCAGCAGCCAAGATTGGACGGCCTCCTACAATGAGCAGTTCTTC CASSQDWTASYNEQFF TRBV4-3 few - TRBJ2-1
TGTGCCTGGAGTGTACCCCGAGGACTAGCGGGAGGGGGCACAGATACGCAGTATTTT CAWSVPRGLAGGGTDTQYF TRBV30 - TRBD2 TRBJ2-3
TGTGCCAGCAGTCCGCGGACGGGAACCTACGAGCAGTACTTC CASSPRTGTYEQYF TRBV28 - - TRBJ2-7
TGTGCCAGCTCCACAGGGCCTTTCAGGAATCAGCCCCAGCATTTT CASSTGPFRNQPQHF TRBV18 - - TRBJ1-5
TGCGCCAGCAGCTCGGGGACTAGCTCATTGAACACCGGGGAGCTGTTTTTT CASSSGTSSLNTGELFF TRBV5-1 - TRBD2 TRBJ2-2
TGCGCCAGCAGCGCAGGGGCGCCCACCGGGGAGCTGTTTTTT CASSAGAPTGELFF TRBV5-1 - - TRBJ2-2
TGTGCCAGCAGTACAGGGGATTGGGATCAGCCCCAGCATTTT CASSTGDWDQPQHF TRBV2 few TRBD1 TRBJ1-5
TGTGCCAGCAGCCCGGGGGGAGGGGGGCCCAACGAGCAGTACTTC CASSPGGGGPNEQYF TRBV5-4 - - TRBJ2-7
TGTGCCAGCAGGGGGTCGGCGGGCGTGAACACCGGGGAGCTGTTTTTT CASRGSAGVNTGELFF TRBV27 - - TRBJ2-2
TGTGCCAGCAGTGAAGCGATCGGGGGATCCCAAGAGACCCAGTACTTC CASSEAIGGSQETQYF TRBV6-1 - - TRBJ2-5
TGTGCCAGCTCACCACCCACAGGGGTCCCCGGTTGGGATACGCAGTATTTT CASSPPTGVPGWDTQYF TRBV18 once TRBD1 TRBJ2-3
TGTGCCAGCAGCGCTTGGGACAGGGGGGGTTTCCTCTCCTACGAGCAGTACTTC CASSAWDRGGFLSYEQYF TRBV7-2 once TRBD1 TRBJ2-7
TGTGCCAGCAGTGTTAGACGGGTAGATACGCAGTATTTT CASSVRRVDTQYF TRBV2 - - TRBJ2-3
TGTGCCAGCAGTCAAGGCTCTTCGGGGACCCAGTACTTC CASSQGSSGTQYF TRBV2 - - TRBJ2-5
TGTGCCTGGATCCGGGGAATCTCCTACAATGAGCAGTTCTTC CAWIRGISYNEQFF TRBV30 - - TRBJ2-1
TGTGCCAGCAGCTTAACTTCCTTTAGATACGAGCAGTACTTC CASSLTSFRYEQYF TRBV11-3 - - TRBJ2-7
TGCGCCAGCAGCACGGCGAATCAGCCCCAGCATTTT CASSTANQPQHF TRBV10-1 - - TRBJ1-5
TGTGCCAGCAGCGAAAGGGGGGTCGGGCCCCTCCACTTT CASSERGVGPLHF TRBV6-6 - - TRBJ1-6
TGCGCCAGCAGTTCGATGGCCCCCCGGGACAGGGGTGGCTACACCTTC CASSSMAPRDRGGYTF TRBV5-1 - TRBD1 TRBJ1-2
TGCGCCAGCAGCTTGGTACAGGGTAATGAAAAACTGTTTTTT CASSLVQGNEKLFF TRBV5-1 - - TRBJ1-4
TGTGCCAGCAGCCCTCCGGGACTTGAGGGAATAGATACGCAGTATTTT CASSPPGLEGIDTQYF TRBV9 - - TRBJ2-3
TGTGCCTGGAGTGTATCATCCCTTACCCAAATCTTC CAWSVSSLTQIF TRBV30 - - TRBJ1-2
TGCAGCTATTGGACAGGTCTAGGCGATGAGCAGTTCTTC CSYWTGLGDEQFF TRBV29-1 - TRBD1 TRBJ2-1
TGTGCCAGCAGTTCCCCTGTGGACAGGTCGTATGGCTACACCTTC CASSSPVDRSYGYTF TRBV6-6 - TRBD1 TRBJ1-2
TGCAGCGTTACGACCAGGACCTACGAGCAGTACTTC CSVTTRTYEQYF TRBV29-1 - - TRBJ2-7
TGTGCCAGCTCCTCCGTCGTCCAGGACGAGCAGTACTTC CASSSVVQDEQYF TRBV18 few - TRBJ2-7
TGTGCCAGCAGTGAAACAGGGGTTTCGAACATTCAGTACTTC CASSETGVSNIQYF TRBV2 - TRBD1 TRBJ2-4
TGTGCCAGCAGCTTATCTGGGGAAAGCACTGAAGCTTTCTTT CASSLSGESTEAFF TRBV11-3 - - TRBJ1-1
TGTGCCAGCAGCCAACAGGGACCTAACTATGGCTACACCTTC CASSQQGPNYGYTF TRBV14 - - TRBJ1-2
TGTGCCAGCAGCCCAACAGTCACAGGGGAGCAGTACTTC CASSPTVTGEQYF TRBV6-5 - - TRBJ2-7
TGTGCCAGCAGACCAACAGGGGAGGGCGAAAAACTGTTTTTT CASRPTGEGEKLFF TRBV28 few TRBD1 TRBJ1-4
TGTGCCAGCAGTGGGTCGGGCGGCAACTCTGGAAACACCATATATTTT CASSGSGGNSGNTIYF TRBV25-1 once - TRBJ1-3
TGTGCCAGGCCCCTCGTAAGGGAGGCGGGACGCCCAACTGGCGTGTTAGGTACGCAGTATTTT CARPLVREAGRPTGVLGTQYF TRBV19 - - TRBJ2-3
TGCGCCAGCAGCAGGGGGCGAAACACTGAAGCTTTCTTT CASSRGRNTEAFF TRBV5-1 - TRBD1 TRBJ1-1
TGTGCCAGCAGCACGGGGACAGTAACTGAAGCTTTCTTT CASSTGTVTEAFF TRBV5-6 - TRBD1 TRBJ1-1
TGTGCCAGCAGCTTAGAGGCGGGAGAGGGACTAGCGACAAAAAAGGGAGATACGCAGTATTTT CASSLEAGEGLATKKGDTQYF TRBV7-4 - TRBD2 TRBJ2-3
TGTGCCAGCAGCCAACAAGAGACCCAGTACTTC CASSQQETQYF TRBV7-6 once - TRBJ2-5
TGTGCCAGCAGGTCCACAGGGGCTGGGGCCAACGTCCTGACTTTC CASRSTGAGANVLTF TRBV6-5 - TRBD1 TRBJ2-6
TGTGCCAGTAGTATTAGAGGATCCGGGACAGAACGGGAAAAACTGTTTTTT CASSIRGSGTEREKLFF TRBV19 - TRBD1 TRBJ1-4
TGTGCCAGCAGTTTAGGACAGGGGTGGTCACCCCTCCACTTT CASSLGQGWSPLHF TRBV6-5 few TRBD1 TRBJ1-6
TGCAGTGCTGGGAAAAATGAAAAACTGTTTTTT CSAGKNEKLFF TRBV20-1 once - TRBJ1-4
TGTGCCAGCAGTGGCACAGGGGGTCCCCCCTACGAGCAGTACTTC CASSGTGGPPYEQYF TRBV2 - TRBD1 TRBJ2-7
TGTGCCAGCAGCTTGGGGTGGGACAGCTACAATGAGCAGTTCTTC CASSLGWDSYNEQFF TRBV5-4 - TRBD1 TRBJ2-1
TGCAGCGTTGAAGCCTGGAGGGGAATCCAAGAGACCCAGTACTTC CSVEAWRGIQETQYF TRBV29-1 - - TRBJ2-5
TGTGCCAGCAGCACGGGCTTCAGTGGCTACACCTTC CASSTGFSGYTF TRBV5-4 - - TRBJ1-2
TGTGCCAGCAGCCCGGGACGTTCGAGAGGCTACACCTTC CASSPGRSRGYTF TRBV11-3 - - TRBJ1-2
TGTGCCAGCAGTGAGACGGTCCTAGGCAATGAGCAGTTCTTC CASSETVLGNEQFF TRBV25-1 - - TRBJ2-1
TGTGCCAGCAGCTTAAGAGGGGGGAGCACAGATACGCAGTATTTT CASSLRGGSTDTQYF TRBV11-3 - - TRBJ2-3
TGTGCCAGCAGCTTAGGACAGGGTCCCAATCAGCCCCAGCATTTT CASSLGQGPNQPQHF TRBV7-6 once TRBD1 TRBJ1-5
TGTGCCAGCAGCCATCCAACGGGGGGGAAGACTGAAGCTTTCTTT CASSHPTGGKTEAFF TRBV5-5 - - TRBJ1-1
TGTGCCAGCAGTGCTAGACCGAGTGAAGCTTTCTTT CASSARPSEAFF TRBV25-1 - - TRBJ1-1
TGTGCCAGCTGCTGGGACAGGGGACGTAACGGGGAGCTGTTTTTT CASCWDRGRNGELFF TRBV28 - TRBD1 TRBJ2-2